The 13 T cell receptor beta chains presented below share a single source sample, sequenced in a study of graft-versus-host responses after intestinal transplantation. Their recognized antigens are unknown. The data were produced by immunoSEQ multiplex PCR, yet TCRdb's version contains in-frame clones alone and is incomplete. The table lists just over 40,000 clones, approximately 95% of them singletons, with about 0.55% in the top ten. The sample was unstimulated CD8+ T cells sorted from spleen or lymph node cells, taken before transplant. These receptors came from a human donor who was the organ donor for an intestinal transplant.

This clone was seen once. The rearrangement joins TRBV5-1 to TRBJ2-7; D remains ambiguous. Germline CDR1 SGHRS, CDR2 YFSETQ. V gave up 7 bases and J gave up 5 bases, with 10 bases separating them. The CDR3 totals 11 residues. For the CDR3, the DNA is TGCGCCAGCTCGGACCTAAACGAGCAGTACTTC. Translated, it gives CASSDLNEQYF.

The chain couples TRBV4-3 to TRBJ1-3; the match to TRBD1 covers 7 bases. Germline CDR1 is LGHNA and CDR2 is YSLEER. The CDR3 runs 16 residues. V shed 4 bases, J shed 0 bases, and the junction held 6 bases outside the gene matches. The CDR3 DNA follows: TGCGCCAGCAGCCCCGGGACAGTCCTCTCTGGAAACACCATATATTTT. This encodes CASSPGTVLSGNTIYF.

V and J are TRBV19 and TRBJ1-6; 7 positions match TRBD1. The CDR3 extends over 13 amino acids. V was clipped by 3 bases and J by 12 bases; unmatched bases: 5. The germline V gene has CDR1 LNHDA and CDR2 SQIVND (reference sequence). CDR3 loop: CASSIGGTVPLHF. The CDR3 nucleotides are TGTGCCAGTAGTATTGGTGGGACAGTACCCCTCCACTTT.

This rearrangement joins TRBV7-8 to TRBJ2-1, with 16 bases that match TRBD2. CDR1 is SGHVS, CDR2 FQNEAQ, per germline. The junction had 9 bases not matched to a gene; V was cut back by 5 bases and J by 2 bases. This CDR3 comprises 19 residues. CDR3 in amino acids: CASSVTGTSGGAPYNEQFF. The CDR3 DNA sequence: TGTGCCAGCAGCGTTACCGGGACTAGCGGGGGGGCTCCCTACAATGAGCAGTTCTTC. Supplemented by reference TRBV7-8 and TRBJ2-1, the full variable domain reads GAGVSQSPRYKVAKRGQDVALRCDPISGHVSLFWYQQALGQGPEFLTYFQNEAQLDKSGLPSDRFFAERPEGSVSTLKIQRTQQEDSAVYLCASSVTGTSGGAPYNEQFFGPGTRLTVL.

The chain has TRBV5-5 and TRBJ1-2, with a tentative D call TRBD1 (6 bases). Trimming removed 4 bases from V and 8 bases from J, with 18 bases in between. This CDR3 contains 14 residues. CDR1 and CDR2 from the germline V gene are SGHKS and YYEKEE (reference sequence). CDR3 sequence: CASSPALGAFGYTF. DNA for the CDR3: TGTGCCAGCAGCCCTGCCCTGGGGGCCTTCGGCTACACCTTC.

The chain recombines TRBV11-2 with TRBJ2-7; maybe TRBD1 (6 bases). V shed 5 bases and J shed 0 bases, with 17 bases lying between them. This CDR3 has 16 residues. Germline V gene lookup returns CDR1 SGHAT and CDR2 FQNNGV. This chain's CDR3 is CASSHFRGHRSYEQYF. DNA of the CDR3: TGTGCCAGCAGCCATTTTAGGGGACACCGCTCCTACGAGCAGTACTTC.

This CDR3 is CASSASGGQMGNEQFF. For the CDR3, the DNA is TGTGCCAGCAGCGCTTCGGGGGGGCAGATGGGAAATGAGCAGTTCTTC. The chain combines TRBV27 with TRBJ2-1, with 8 bases identical to TRBD2. The V gene end was trimmed by 6 bases and the J gene end by 7 bases; junction bases not matched to a gene: 14. Germline values: CDR1 MNHEY, CDR2 SMNVEV (reference sequence). The CDR3 is 16 amino acids.

The V and J genes are TRBV29-1 and TRBJ2-7; unclear D gene. Germline V gene lookup returns CDR1 SQVTM and CDR2 ANQGSEA. The CDR3 contains 11 residues. Trimming left V 3 bases short and J 4 bases short, with 7 bases between. The CDR3 protein is CSVEGGYEQYF. The CDR3 nucleotides read TGCAGCGTTGAGGGCGGATACGAGCAGTACTTC.

The V and J genes are TRBV19 and TRBJ2-3, with TRBD2 matching 11 bases. CDR3 length: 18 residues. J lost 2 bases, V lost 10 bases, and 17 bases had no gene match. The germline gives CDR1 LNHDA, CDR2 SQIVND (reference sequence). The CDR3 protein is CATLLSSGGLDNTDTQYF. The CDR3 DNA reads TGTGCCACCCTCCTCTCTAGCGGGGGGCTTGATAACACAGATACGCAGTATTTT.

This clone is a singleton in its sample. CDR3 sequence (DNA): TGCGCCAGCAGCCAAGCTCTTTCGTATAGCAATCAGCCCCAGCATTTT. Translated, it gives CASSQALSYSNQPQHF. The chain couples TRBV4-3 to TRBJ1-5; D remains unclear. V lost 1 base and J 0 bases, leaving 10 bases between the germline ends. CDR3 size: 16 residues. Germline CDR1 is LGHNA and CDR2 is YSLEER.

This chain links TRBV5-4 with TRBJ1-2; 10 nucleotides line up with TRBD1. The V segment lost 5 bases and the J segment 5 bases; nucleotides outside the gene matches: 6. Germline CDR1 reads SGHNT; CDR2 reads YYREEE (reference sequence). This CDR3 comprises 14 residues. The CDR3 DNA is TGTGCCAGCAGTTCGGACAGGGGGGTTTATGGCTACACCTTC. Encoded protein: CASSSDRGVYGYTF.

This clone was seen only once. The chain carries TRBV10-2 and TRBJ2-7, with D possibly called TRBD1 or TRBD2 (5 bases each). The V end was cut by 7 bases, the J end by 0 bases, with 13 bases between. Germline CDR1 and CDR2: WSHSY and SAAADI. The CDR3 loop spans 14 amino acids. This CDR3 is CASILGTHSYEQYF. The CDR3 coding sequence is TGCGCCAGCATTCTGGGGACCCACTCCTACGAGCAGTACTTC.

This clone showed up just a few times. The J gene is TRBJ1-2, the V gene TRBV6-1; 7 bases line up with TRBD1. In germline, CDR1 is MNHNS, CDR2 SASEGT. The CDR3 sequence is 12 residues long. Trimming removed 6 bases from V and 6 bases from J; junction bases left unmatched: 4. The CDR3 nucleotides read TGTGCCAGCAGACAAGGGACAGATGGCTACACCTTC. Encoded protein: CASRQGTDGYTF.